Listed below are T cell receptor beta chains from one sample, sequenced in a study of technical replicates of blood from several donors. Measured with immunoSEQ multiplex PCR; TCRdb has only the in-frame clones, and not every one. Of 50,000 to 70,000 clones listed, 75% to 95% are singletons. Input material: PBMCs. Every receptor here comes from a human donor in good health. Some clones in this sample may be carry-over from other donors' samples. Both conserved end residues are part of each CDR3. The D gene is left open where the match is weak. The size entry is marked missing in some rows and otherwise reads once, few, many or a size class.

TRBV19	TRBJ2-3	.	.	TGTGCCAGTAGTTTCCACACAGATACGCAGTATTTT	CASSFHTDTQYF
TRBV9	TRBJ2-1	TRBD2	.	TGTGCCAGCAGCGTAGCGGTAGCGGGAGGGAATGAGCAGTTCTTC	CASSVAVAGGNEQFF
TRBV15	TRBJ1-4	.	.	TGTGCCACCGAAGCGAGGAGAAATGAAAAACTGTTTTTT	CATEARRNEKLFF
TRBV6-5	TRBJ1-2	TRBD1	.	TGTGCCAGCAGTTACGGCGACAGGGGGCTCTCTGGCTACACCTTC	CASSYGDRGLSGYTF
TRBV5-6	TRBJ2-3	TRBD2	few	TGTGCCAGCAGCTTGGGAGCGGGGGCCCCCACAGATACGCAGTATTTT	CASSLGAGAPTDTQYF
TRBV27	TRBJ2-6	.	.	TGTGCCAGCAGTCAAGGACGGGACTCTGGGGCCAACGTCCTGACTTTC	CASSQGRDSGANVLTF
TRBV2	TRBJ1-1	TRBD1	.	TGTGCCAGCACTGCAACGGACAGGCCGAACACTGAAGCTTTCTTT	CASTATDRPNTEAFF
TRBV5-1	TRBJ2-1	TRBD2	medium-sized	TGCGCCAGCACCTTAGCGGGGGGCTACAATGAGCAGTTCTTC	CASTLAGGYNEQFF
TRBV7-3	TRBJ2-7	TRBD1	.	TGTGCCAGCAGCCGGGACAGCGCCTACGAGCAGTACTTC	CASSRDSAYEQYF
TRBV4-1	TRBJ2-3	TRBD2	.	TGCGCCAGCAGCCAAGTTAAGCTAGCGGGTTCTAGCACAGATACGCAGTATTTT	CASSQVKLAGSSTDTQYF
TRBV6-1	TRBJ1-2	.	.	TGTGCCAGCAGTGAAGGGGTCAGGCAGGGAGGCTACACCTTC	CASSEGVRQGGYTF
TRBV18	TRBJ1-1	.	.	TGTGCCAGCTCACCAGAAAGGGGGAACACTGAAGCTTTCTTT	CASSPERGNTEAFF
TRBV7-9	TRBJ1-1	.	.	TGTGCCAGCAGCCAACCCGATCCCTTTCTAACAGGGATGAACACTGAAGCTTTCTTT	CASSQPDPFLTGMNTEAFF
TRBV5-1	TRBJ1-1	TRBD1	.	TGCGCCAGCAGCCCCAACCCGGCGACAGGGACGGCTTTCTTT	CASSPNPATGTAFF
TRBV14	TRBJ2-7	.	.	TGTGCCAGCAGCCCCGACTACCGATCCGAGCAGTACTTC	CASSPDYRSEQYF
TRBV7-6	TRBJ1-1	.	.	TGTGCCAGCAGCTTAACGGGGGGGAACACTGAAGCTTTCTTT	CASSLTGGNTEAFF
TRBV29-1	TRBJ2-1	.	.	TGCAGCGGGGGCGCAGGAAACAATGAGCAGTTCTTC	CSGGAGNNEQFF
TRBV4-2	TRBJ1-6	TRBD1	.	TGTGCCAGCAGCCACGCCGCAGGACAGGGGGCAAATAATTCACCCCTCCACTTT	CASSHAAGQGANNSPLHF
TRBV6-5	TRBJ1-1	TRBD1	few	TGTGCCAGCAGTTACTCTACCCCAGGGGGAACTGAAGCTTTCTTT	CASSYSTPGGTEAFF
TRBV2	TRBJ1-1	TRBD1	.	TGTGCCAGCAGTCCACAGGGGGCCACTGAAGCTTTCTTT	CASSPQGATEAFF
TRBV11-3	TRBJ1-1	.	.	TGTGCCAGCAGCTTAGATCCAGGAACTGAAGCTTTCTTT	CASSLDPGTEAFF
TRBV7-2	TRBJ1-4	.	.	TGTGCCAGCAGCCAATGGGAGGACGGCGCAACTAATGAAAAACTGTTTTTT	CASSQWEDGATNEKLFF
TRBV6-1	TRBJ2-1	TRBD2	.	TGTGCCAGCAGTGTAATCGGACTAGCCGGTAGTGAGCAGTTCTTC	CASSVIGLAGSEQFF
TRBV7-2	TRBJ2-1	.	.	TGTGCCAGCAGCTTAAGCGTGCGGGAGCAGTTCTTC	CASSLSVREQFF
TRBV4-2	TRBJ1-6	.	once	TGTGCCAGCAGCCCCGACCCACAGGGTGGGAGTTCACCCCTCCACTTT	CASSPDPQGGSSPLHF
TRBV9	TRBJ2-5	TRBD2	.	TGTGCCAGCAGCGTATCCACCGGGGGGGCTTATGAGACCCAGTACTTC	CASSVSTGGAYETQYF